This TCR beta chain was recorded in a study of technical replicates of blood from several donors. Only in-frame clones appear in the TCRdb table, and some are missing; sequencing was by immunoSEQ multiplex PCR. Of 55,000 to 80,000 clones in the sample, around nine tenths were seen once. The CDR3 totals 14 residues. Deletions cut 3 bases from V and 1 base from J, with 10 bases between. Germline V gene lookup returns CDR1 SGDLS and CDR2 YYNGEE. The source of this sequence is a human donor in good health. Some clones in this sample may be carry-over from other donors' samples. The sample was PBMCs. The rearrangement links TRBV9 to TRBJ1-2; D is perhaps TRBD1 (6 bases). CDR3 bases: TGTGCCAGCAGCGCCGGACAGCTTAACTATGGCTACACCTTC. Amino acid sequence: CASSAGQLNYGYTF.